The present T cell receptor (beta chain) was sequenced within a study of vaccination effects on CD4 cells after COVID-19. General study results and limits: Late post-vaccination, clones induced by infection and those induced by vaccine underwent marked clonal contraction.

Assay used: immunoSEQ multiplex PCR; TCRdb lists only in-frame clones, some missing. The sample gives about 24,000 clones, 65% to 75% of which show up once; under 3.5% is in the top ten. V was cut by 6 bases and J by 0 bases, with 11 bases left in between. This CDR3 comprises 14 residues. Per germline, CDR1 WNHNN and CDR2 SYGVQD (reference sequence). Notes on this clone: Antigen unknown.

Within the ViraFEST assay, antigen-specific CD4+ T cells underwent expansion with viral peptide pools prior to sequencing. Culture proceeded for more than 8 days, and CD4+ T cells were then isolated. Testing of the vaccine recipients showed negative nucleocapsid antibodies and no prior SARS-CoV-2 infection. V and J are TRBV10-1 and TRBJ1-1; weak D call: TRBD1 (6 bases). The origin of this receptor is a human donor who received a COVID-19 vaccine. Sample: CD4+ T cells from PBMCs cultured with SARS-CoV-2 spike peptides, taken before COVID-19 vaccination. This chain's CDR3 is CASSAGHLNTEAFF. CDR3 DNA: TGCGCCAGCAGCGCGGGACACTTGAACACTGAAGCTTTCTTT.